The clone carrying this TCR beta chain was detected once. CD4+ cell separation produced CD45RA+ naive and CD45RA-negative memory subsets. The sample comes from a study of shared clonotypes between healthy human individuals. Study details: Per donor, three plates held CD4 naive cells, three held CD4 memory, two held CD8 naive and one held CD8 memory.

Using immunoSEQ multiplex PCR, the repertoire was profiled, and TCRdb retains in-frame clones only, with some absent. This table has roughly 2.4 million clones, approximately 95% appearing once. The sequenced sample was naive CD4+ T cells sorted from blood. Documented subset: CD45RA+ positively selected. The clonotype originates from a man aged 18 to 30 in good health.

The DNA of the CDR3 is TGCAGCGTTGCAGGCAGCCAAAGGTTGCCGGAACGACAAAGAGCTAACTATGGCTACACCTTC. Amino acids: CSVAGSQRLPERQRANYGYTF. The V call is TRBV29-1, the J call TRBJ1-2, with D uncertain. This CDR3 has 21 residues. The germline V and J ends were trimmed by 4 bases and 0 bases, with 33 bases remaining between them. Germline CDR1 SQVTM, CDR2 ANQGSEA.